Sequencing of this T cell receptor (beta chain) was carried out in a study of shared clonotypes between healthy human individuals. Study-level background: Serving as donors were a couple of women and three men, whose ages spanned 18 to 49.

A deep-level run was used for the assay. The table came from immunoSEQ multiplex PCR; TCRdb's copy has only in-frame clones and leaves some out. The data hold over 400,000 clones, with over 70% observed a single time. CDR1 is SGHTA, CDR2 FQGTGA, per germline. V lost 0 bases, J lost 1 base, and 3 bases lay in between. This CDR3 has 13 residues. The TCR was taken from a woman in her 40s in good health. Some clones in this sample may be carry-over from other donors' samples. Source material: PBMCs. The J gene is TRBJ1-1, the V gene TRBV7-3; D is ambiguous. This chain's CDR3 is CASSLTRNTEAFF. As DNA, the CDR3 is TGTGCCAGCAGCTTAACTCGGAACACTGAAGCTTTCTTT.